The clone carrying this T cell receptor (beta chain) has ten or more counts. This specimen comes from a study of shared clonotypes between healthy human individuals. Sequenced by immunoSEQ multiplex PCR; TCRdb stores in-frame clones only, minus some. The data hold about 230,000 clones, with 65% observed a single time. This sequence was found in a man aged 30 to 45 in good health. Sequenced sample: memory CD4+ T cells sorted from blood. As for subset: CD45RA-negative fraction.

CDR3: CASSRRDSYGYTF. The CDR3 region has the DNA TGTGCCAGCAGCCGACGGGACAGCTATGGCTACACCTTC. The rearrangement uses TRBV7-8 and TRBJ1-2, with TRBD1 matching over 7 bases. V trimming: 5 bases; J trimming: 4 bases; junction bases outside the gene matches: 4. CDR3 length: 13 amino acids. The germline CDR1 and CDR2 sequences are SGHVS and FQNEAQ.